This TCR beta chain was recorded in a study of post-analysis software for immune sequencing data. In the study overall: Relapsing-remitting, secondary progressive and progressive-relapsing multiple sclerosis were all included among the disease courses.

This clonotype was detected only a few times. Its target is not known. CDR1 is MNHEY, CDR2 SVGAGI, per germline. The germline V and J ends were trimmed by 7 bases and 8 bases, with 18 bases remaining between them. This CDR3 is built from 14 residues. Study-level results: Among 5 or 6 TRBV segments more frequent in patients than controls were TRBV5-6, TRBV5-1 and TRBV20-1.

The TCR beta cDNA libraries carried unique molecular identifiers. Input populations of about 0.95 to 10 million T cells gave rise to some 500,000 cDNA molecules. MiXCR was run by TCRdb on the PCR reads, yielding one entry per CDR3 protein. Of under 900,000 distinct CDR3 sequences listed, roughly 50% are singletons. The rearrangement links TRBV6-5 to TRBJ2-1; D perhaps matches TRBD1 (6 bases). The sequence was obtained from a girl aged 10-17 years with multiple sclerosis. Sequencing was done on a sample of blood. This CDR3 reads CASKGRRGKDEQFF. The CDR3 DNA reads as TGTGCCAGCAAAGGACGCAGGGGCAAAGATGAGCAGTTCTTC.